This TCR beta chain was documented in a study of blood T cell repertoires in COVID-19. Sequencing used immunoSEQ multiplex PCR; TCRdb keeps in-frame clones, though not all of them. The sample yields under 350,000 clones, more than 75% seen once. The participants were between roughly 18 and 100 years old and came from about two dozen US areas. The CDR3 length is 16 residues. Trimming left V 4 bases short and J 0 bases short, with 16 bases between. Germline CDR1 and CDR2: SGHRS and YFSETQ. The receptor's source is a man aged 55 to 70 who had recovered from COVID-19. Sequencing was carried out using PBMCs or T cells enriched from blood (not recorded which). The chain is built from TRBV5-1 and TRBJ2-5; tentatively, D is TRBD2 (5 bases). The CDR3 DNA sequence: TGCGCCAGCAGCCCAAACTTACTTAGCGACCAAGAGACCCAGTACTTC. This sequence encodes CASSPNLLSDQETQYF. Full variable domain (outside the CDR3, taken from reference TRBV5-1 and TRBJ2-5): KAGVTQTPRYLIKTRGQQVTLSCSPISGHRSVSWYQQTPGQGLQFLFEYFSETQRNKGNFPGRFSGRQFSNSRSEMNVSTLELGDSALYLCASSPNLLSDQETQYFGPGTRLLVL.